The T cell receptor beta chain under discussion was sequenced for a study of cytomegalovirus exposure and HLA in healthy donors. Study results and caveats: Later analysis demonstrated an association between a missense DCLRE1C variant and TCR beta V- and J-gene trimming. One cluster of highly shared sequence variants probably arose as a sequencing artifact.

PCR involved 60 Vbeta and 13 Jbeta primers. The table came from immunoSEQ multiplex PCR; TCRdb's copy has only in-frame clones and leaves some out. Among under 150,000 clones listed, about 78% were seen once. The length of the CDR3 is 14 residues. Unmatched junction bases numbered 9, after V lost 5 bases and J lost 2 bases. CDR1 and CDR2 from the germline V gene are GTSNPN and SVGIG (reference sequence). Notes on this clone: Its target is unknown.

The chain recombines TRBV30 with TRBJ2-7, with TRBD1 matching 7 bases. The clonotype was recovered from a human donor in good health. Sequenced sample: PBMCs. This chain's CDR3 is CAWVSRDRAYEQYF. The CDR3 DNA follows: TGTGCCTGGGTGAGTCGGGACAGAGCCTACGAGCAGTACTTC.